The 30 T cell receptor beta chains presented below share a single source sample, sequenced in a study of T cell responses to AZD1222 COVID-19 vaccine. Data came from immunoSEQ multiplex PCR; TCRdb stores just in-frame clones and leaves some out. This table has 130,000 to 150,000 clones, roughly nine tenths appearing once. Material: peripheral blood, obtained on day 0 of AZD1222 vaccination. Receptors originate from an adult in good health.

V usage is TRBV5-6 and J usage is TRBJ1-2; D is undetermined. Germline V gene data show CDR1 as SGHDT and CDR2 as YYEEEE. The V and J ends lost 7 bases and 2 bases respectively, with 12 bases between them. The CDR3 consists of 13 residues. This CDR3 is CASAEGGNYGYTF. The CDR3 coding sequence is TGTGCCAGCGCAGAGGGCGGAAACTATGGCTACACCTTC.

V usage is TRBV2 and J usage is TRBJ1-5; TRBD1 might be the D (6 bases). The CDR3 length is 16 residues. From germline, CDR1 is SNHLY and CDR2 FYNNEI. Trimming left V 2 bases short and J 0 bases short, with 11 bases between. CDR3 loop: CASSETTGASNQPQHF. CDR3 coding DNA: TGTGCCAGCAGTGAAACGACAGGTGCTAGCAATCAGCCCCAGCATTTT.

This clone was seen a single time. The chain has TRBV6-2 or TRBV6-3 and TRBJ1-1, with 9 bases identical to TRBD1. The ends lost 2 bases at V and 3 bases at J; junction bases unmatched: 7. Germline lookup yields CDR1 MNHEY and CDR2 SVGEGT. The CDR3 spans 16 residues. The CDR3 coding sequence is TGTGCCAGCAGTTACGGGCACAGGGGGCAGGACACTGAAGCTTTCTTT. Translating it yields CASSYGHRGQDTEAFF.

The chain joins TRBV4-1 to TRBJ1-1; D is possibly TRBD1 (5 bases). Germline CDR1 MGHRA, CDR2 YSYEKL. Trimming left V 4 bases short and J 2 bases short, with 11 bases between. CDR3 size: 14 residues. The CDR3 here is CASSPSTGNTEAFF. The CDR3 DNA reads TGCGCCAGCAGCCCCAGTACAGGTAACACTGAAGCTTTCTTT.

V and J are TRBV4-1 and TRBJ1-5; 7 nucleotides line up with TRBD1. Germline loops: CDR1 MGHRA, CDR2 YSYEKL. Trimming removed 1 base from V and 3 bases from J; junction bases left unmatched: 3. The CDR3 totals 15 residues. Here the CDR3 reads CASSQGQGHNQPQHF. In DNA form, the CDR3 reads TGCGCCAGCAGCCAAGGACAGGGACACAATCAGCCCCAGCATTTT.

The V and J genes are TRBV11-2 and TRBJ1-1, with 7 bases fitting TRBD1. Per germline, CDR1 SGHAT and CDR2 FQNNGV. This CDR3 has 19 amino acids. Unmatched junction bases numbered 17, after V lost 4 bases and J lost 0 bases. The CDR3 DNA is TGTGCCAGCAGCTCGAGGTACCGGGACAGTACCCATTTGAACACTGAAGCTTTCTTT. The encoded protein is CASSSRYRDSTHLNTEAFF.

The CDR3 spells CASSIDRGAGEKLFF. The CDR3, as DNA: TGTGCCAGTAGTATAGATCGAGGGGCCGGTGAAAAACTGTTTTTT. The chain carries TRBV19 and TRBJ1-4; the D gene is possibly TRBD1 (5 bases). The CDR3 is 15 amino acids. Trimming cost V 0 bases and J 7 bases, with 12 bases left between them. CDR1 and CDR2 (germline): LNHDA, SQIVND (reference sequence).

This clone was counted between two and nine times. The chain carries TRBV5-6 and TRBJ2-3, with D unclear. Germline CDR1 reads SGHDT; CDR2 reads YYEEEE. CDR3 length equals 13 residues. V lost 0 bases to trimming and J lost 4 bases, with 6 bases between them. This chain's CDR3 is CASSLALADTQYF. CDR3 DNA sequence: TGTGCCAGCAGCTTGGCCCTAGCAGATACGCAGTATTTT. Full variable domain (outside the CDR3, taken from reference TRBV5-6 and TRBJ2-3): DAGVTQSPTHLIKTRGQQVTLRCSPKSGHDTVSWYQQALGQGPQFIFQYYEEEERQRGNFPDRFSGHQFPNYSSELNVNALLLGDSALYLCASSLALADTQYFGPGTRLTVL.

The rearrangement uses TRBV9 and TRBJ2-5; TRBD2 is a possible D gene (6 bases). The germline V and J ends were trimmed by 0 bases and 1 base, with 13 bases remaining between them. This CDR3 region has 16 residues. Germline CDR1 and CDR2: SGDLS and YYNGEE. CDR3 sequence reads: CASSVAGGILQETQYF. The CDR3 DNA sequence: TGTGCCAGCAGCGTAGCCGGCGGGATTCTCCAAGAGACCCAGTACTTC.

The chain recombines TRBV13 with TRBJ2-3, with 7 bases fitting TRBD2. This CDR3 comprises 15 residues. From germline, CDR1 is PRHDT and CDR2 FYEKMQ (reference sequence). J gave up 0 bases and V 6 bases, and 6 bases lay outside the gene matches. The CDR3 spells CASSARDYSTDTQYF. As DNA, the CDR3 is TGTGCCAGCAGTGCCCGGGACTATAGCACAGATACGCAGTATTTT.

The gene calls are TRBV20-1 and TRBJ1-2; TRBD1 might be the D (6 bases). Trimming removed 3 bases from V and 8 bases from J, with 16 bases in between. The germline CDR1 and CDR2 sequences are DFQATT and SNEGSKA (reference sequence). The CDR3 runs 13 residues. CDR3 region: CSASPPGVRGYTF. The CDR3 DNA sequence: TGCAGTGCTAGTCCTCCAGGGGTTCGAGGCTACACCTTC.

CDR3 sequence reads: CASSRYRGHTGELFF. The DNA of the CDR3 is TGTGCCAGCAGCCGATACAGGGGGCACACCGGGGAGCTGTTTTTT. The rearrangement links TRBV5-6 to TRBJ2-2; 9 positions agree with TRBD1. V dropped 4 bases and J dropped 3; count of bases not matched to a gene: 4. The germline V gene encodes CDR1 SGHDT and CDR2 YYEEEE. The CDR3 is made up of 15 amino acids. Based on the CDR3 plus reference TRBV5-6 and TRBJ2-2, the full variable domain is DAGVTQSPTHLIKTRGQQVTLRCSPKSGHDTVSWYQQALGQGPQFIFQYYEEEERQRGNFPDRFSGHQFPNYSSELNVNALLLGDSALYLCASSRYRGHTGELFFGEGSRLTVL.

V gene TRBV18 combines with J gene TRBJ1-2; the D gene is possibly TRBD1 (5 bases). The CDR3 totals 15 residues. The V gene lost 2 bases and the J gene lost 0 bases, with 10 bases spanning the gap. Germline V CDR1 and CDR2: KGHSH, LQKENI. CDR3 nucleotides: TGTGCCAGCTCACCAGGCGGACATGCTAACTATGGCTACACCTTC. This gives the protein CASSPGGHANYGYTF.

The chain couples TRBV20-1 to TRBJ2-1; TRBD2 matches 8 bases. The ends lost 3 bases at V and 4 bases at J; junction bases unmatched: 2. The CDR3 totals 13 residues. Germline loops: CDR1 DFQATT, CDR2 SNEGSKA (reference sequence). Here the CDR3 reads CSASEREYNEQFF. CDR3 nucleotides: TGCAGTGCTAGTGAGCGGGAGTACAATGAGCAGTTCTTC.

The chain couples TRBV13 to TRBJ2-4; 7 nucleotides agree with TRBD2. Germline V gene sequence: CDR1 PRHDT, CDR2 FYEKMQ (reference sequence). V gave up 2 bases and J gave up 0 bases; unmatched junction bases: 4. This CDR3 contains 16 residues. CDR3 amino acids: CASSLREGLAKNIQYF. The CDR3 DNA follows: TGTGCCAGCAGCTTAAGGGAGGGTTTAGCCAAAAACATTCAGTACTTC.

This chain connects TRBV3-1 (or the pseudogene TRBV3-2) to TRBJ1-2, with 7 bases matching TRBD1. Germline-derived CDR1 and CDR2 are LGHDT and YNNKEL (reference sequence). The CDR3 runs to 14 residues. The junction had 5 bases not matched to a gene; V was cut back by 3 bases and J by 4 bases. The CDR3 nucleotides are TGTGCCAGCAGCCAGCGGGACAGCCTCTATGGCTACACCTTC. Translated, it gives CASSQRDSLYGYTF.

This chain joins TRBV5-6 and TRBJ2-1; tentative D call: TRBD1 (6 bases). Trimming left V 0 bases short and J 6 bases short, with 10 bases between. This CDR3 is 14 amino acids long. CDR1 is SGHDT and CDR2 is YYEEEE in the germline V gene. The CDR3 sequence is CASSLEGGRNEQFF. The CDR3 DNA follows: TGTGCCAGCAGCTTGGAAGGGGGTCGCAATGAGCAGTTCTTC.

The J gene is TRBJ2-1, the V gene TRBV5-5, with 12 bases identical to TRBD2. The length of the CDR3 is 14 residues. The junction had 6 bases not matched to a gene; V was cut back by 1 base and J by 13 bases. Germline V gene lookup returns CDR1 SGHKS and CDR2 YYEKEE (reference sequence). CDR3 DNA: TGTGCCAGCAGCTTGTATTTACTAGCGGGGGGTCAGTTCTTC. Amino acid sequence: CASSLYLLAGGQFF.

V gene TRBV11-3 combines with J gene TRBJ2-3, with D uncertain. CDR1 is SGHNT and CDR2 is YENEEA in the germline V gene. The CDR3 is made up of 12 amino acids. The germline V and J ends were trimmed by 5 bases and 3 bases, with 6 bases remaining between them. The CDR3 DNA follows: TGTGCCAGCAGCGCAGTAACAGATACGCAGTATTTT. Translating gives CASSAVTDTQYF.

The CDR3 DNA sequence: TGTGCCAGCAGCCAAACAGGGCAAAGGGATGAAAAACTGTTTTTT. Amino acids: CASSQTGQRDEKLFF. This chain joins TRBV3-1 (or the pseudogene TRBV3-2) and TRBJ1-4; tentative D call: TRBD1 (6 bases). The length of the CDR3 is 15 residues. The V gene's germline CDR1 is LGHDT and CDR2 YNNKEL (reference sequence). Trimming removed 2 bases from V and 6 bases from J, with 13 bases in between.

This clone has just one count. The identical CDR3 is also encoded by other nucleotide sequences in the sample. The chain has TRBV24-1 and TRBJ2-1; D ambiguous. The CDR3 contains 12 residues. Germline CDR1 KGHDR, CDR2 SFDVKD. The germline V and J ends were trimmed by 5 bases and 2 bases, with 3 bases remaining between them. The CDR3 protein is CATSAAYNEQFF. The CDR3 DNA is TGTGCCACCAGTGCAGCCTACAATGAGCAGTTCTTC.

This clone was observed a few times. The gene calls are TRBV7-9 and TRBJ2-7; 7 bases are a match to TRBD1. The germline V gene encodes CDR1 SEHNR and CDR2 FQNEAQ (reference sequence). V was clipped by 5 bases and J by 3 bases; unmatched bases: 4. The CDR3 sequence is 13 residues long. CDR3 nucleotides: TGTGCCAGCAGCGCTCGGGACAGCTACGAGCAGTACTTC. It encodes CASSARDSYEQYF.

This chain joins TRBV7-3 and TRBJ1-1, with TRBD1 identical over 8 bases. Germline CDR1 SGHTA, CDR2 FQGTGA. This CDR3 contains 13 residues. Trimming cost V 5 bases and J 9 bases; bases outside gene matches: 8. The CDR3 DNA follows: TGTGCCAGCAGCCCTGGAGGACAGGGTAAAGCTTTCTTT. This gives the protein CASSPGGQGKAFF.

CDR3 coding DNA: TGTGCCAGTAGTACACTAGATAATCAGCCCCAGCATTTT. Translation gives CASSTLDNQPQHF. This chain joins TRBV19 and TRBJ1-5, with D uncertain. Germline V gene lookup returns CDR1 LNHDA and CDR2 SQIVND (reference sequence). Between the trimmed V and J ends, which lost 4 bases and 4 bases, there was a span of 8 bases. The CDR3 sequence is 13 residues long.

This chain links TRBV27 with TRBJ1-2; tentatively, D is TRBD1 (6 bases). The ends were cut back, 5 bases at V and 8 bases at J, with 21 bases in the middle. CDR1 and CDR2 (germline): MNHEY, SMNVEV (reference sequence). There are 15 residues in the CDR3. CDR3 amino acids: CASSPRFGGGKGYTF. CDR3 bases: TGTGCCAGCAGTCCCCGGTTTGGGGGCGGGAAGGGCTACACCTTC.

The CDR3 DNA reads TGCAGCGTAGGAAGAAGACAGAACACTGAAGCTTTCTTT. It specifies CSVGRRQNTEAFF. The V and J genes are TRBV29-1 and TRBJ1-1; D uncertain. The germline V gene encodes CDR1 SQVTM and CDR2 ANQGSEA. The CDR3 has 13 residues. V was trimmed by 6 bases and J by 1 base, leaving 12 bases between them.

This chain links TRBV18 with TRBJ1-2, with a weak D call TRBD1 (5 bases). V was cut by 2 bases and J by 7 bases, with 11 bases left in between. Germline V gene lookup returns CDR1 KGHSH and CDR2 LQKENI. The CDR3 runs to 13 residues. CDR3 region: CASSPSRDSGYTF. The CDR3 DNA reads as TGTGCCAGCTCACCATCACGGGACTCTGGCTACACCTTC.

This clone was observed a handful of times. The J gene is TRBJ1-5, the V gene TRBV5-1; the D gene is possibly TRBD1 (6 bases). Germline values: CDR1 SGHRS, CDR2 YFSETQ. This CDR3 contains 14 residues. The V end lost 3 bases, the J end lost 3 bases, and 10 bases lay between the germline ends. The CDR3 sequence: CASSSGQINQPQHF. CDR3 coding DNA: TGCGCCAGCAGCTCTGGACAGATCAATCAGCCCCAGCATTTT.

V and J are TRBV19 and TRBJ2-2, with D possibly TRBD2 on 6 matching bases. The CDR3 has 17 residues. Germline values: CDR1 LNHDA, CDR2 SQIVND (reference sequence). V was shortened by 7 bases and J by 1 base, with 19 bases between the two germline ends. In nucleotides, the CDR3 is TGTGCCAGTACCCAAAGAGTGGGAGGAGTGAACACCGGGGAGCTGTTTTTT. It yields the protein CASTQRVGGVNTGELFF.

This sequence joins TRBV5-1 and TRBJ2-3; TRBD2 matches at 9 bases. The CDR3 is 17 residues long. Germline assignment: CDR1 SGHRS and CDR2 YFSETQ. Trimming removed 6 bases from V and 2 bases from J; junction bases left unmatched: 13. CDR3: CASNGAGGGNYTDTQYF. The CDR3 DNA follows: TGCGCCAGCAACGGAGCGGGGGGAGGCAATTACACAGATACGCAGTATTTT. The full variable domain, in which reference TRBV5-1 and TRBJ2-3 provide the parts outside the CDR3, is KAGVTQTPRYLIKTRGQQVTLSCSPISGHRSVSWYQQTPGQGLQFLFEYFSETQRNKGNFPGRFSGRQFSNSRSEMNVSTLELGDSALYLCASNGAGGGNYTDTQYFGPGTRLTVL.